Each of the 24 T cell receptor beta chains below was sequenced from the same sample in a study of T cells in localized non-small cell lung cancer. Using immunoSEQ multiplex PCR, the repertoire was profiled, and TCRdb retains in-frame clones only, with some absent. Here the sample spans roughly 35,000 clones, roughly 86% being singletons. The sequences come from peripheral blood, collected before any cancer treatment. The receptors were sampled from a woman aged 35 to 70 with stage I lung adenocarcinoma.

The J gene is TRBJ2-1, the V gene TRBV4-1; D may be TRBD1 or TRBD2 (5 bases each). Germline CDR1 reads MGHRA; CDR2 reads YSYEKL. V was pared by 0 bases and J by 5 bases, with 14 bases between. There are 16 residues in the CDR3. CDR3 loop: CASSQDWGLRHNEQFF. Here the CDR3 DNA reads TGCGCCAGCAGCCAAGATTGGGGGTTGCGTCACAATGAGCAGTTCTTC.

CDR3 bases: TGCGCCAGCAGACAGGGGGCTAGCTACGAGCAGTACTTC. Translating gives CASRQGASYEQYF. This chain connects TRBV5-1 to TRBJ2-7, with 9 bases that match TRBD1. The germline V gene encodes CDR1 SGHRS and CDR2 YFSETQ. V lost 5 bases and J lost 3; bases outside the gene matches: 3. The CDR3 is 13 residues long.

The chain recombines TRBV19 with TRBJ2-5; 10 bases fit TRBD1. This CDR3 region has 15 residues. V lost 10 bases and J lost 1; bases outside the gene matches: 9. CDR1 LNHDA and CDR2 SQIVND come from the germline V gene (reference sequence). CDR3 amino acids: CATDNGQGVQETQYF. CDR3 nucleotide sequence: TGTGCCACCGACAATGGACAGGGGGTCCAAGAGACCCAGTACTTC.

The chain uses TRBV19 and TRBJ1-5, with a tentative D call TRBD1 (6 bases). The CDR3 is 17 amino acids. V lost 1 base to trimming and J lost 2 bases, with 15 bases between them. The germline V gene has CDR1 LNHDA and CDR2 SQIVND (reference sequence). CDR3 nucleotide sequence: TGTGCCAGTAGTATAGCGCAGGGGATTGCGGGCAATCAGCCCCAGCATTTT. It specifies CASSIAQGIAGNQPQHF.

This chain uses TRBV5-5 with TRBJ2-1, with 11 positions matching TRBD1. The CDR3 loop spans 17 amino acids. Germline CDR1 reads SGHKS; CDR2 reads YYEKEE (reference sequence). J lost 8 bases, V lost 0 bases, and 10 bases had no gene match. The CDR3 nucleotides are TGTGCCAGCAGCTTGGCTAACCACGGGACAGGGGGGTATGAGCAGTTCTTC. The encoded protein is CASSLANHGTGGYEQFF.

The rearrangement uses TRBV18 and TRBJ1-4; 7 bases agree with TRBD1. V dropped 3 bases and J dropped 10; count of bases not matched to a gene: 5. The CDR3 runs to 13 residues. Germline-derived CDR1 and CDR2 are KGHSH and LQKENI. CDR3 sequence reads: CASSPRQGPKLFF. Written as DNA, the CDR3 is TGTGCCAGCTCACCCCGACAGGGTCCAAAACTGTTTTTT.

The chain uses TRBV5-6 and TRBJ1-1; D is unresolved. The CDR3 loop spans 15 amino acids. The germline V gene has CDR1 SGHDT and CDR2 YYEEEE. Trimming pared 2 bases from V and 4 bases from J, leaving 15 bases between. The CDR3 region is CASSLGRVARTEAFF. As DNA, the CDR3 is TGTGCCAGCAGCTTAGGACGGGTCGCCCGCACTGAAGCTTTCTTT.

The chain uses TRBV2 and TRBJ2-3, with 8 bases matching TRBD2. The junction had 20 bases not matched to a gene; V was cut back by 2 bases and J by 4 bases. Germline CDR1 SNHLY, CDR2 FYNNEI. The CDR3 length is 20 residues. CDR3 loop: CASSEFPGGKGLIWADTQYF. The CDR3 DNA follows: TGTGCCAGCAGTGAATTCCCGGGAGGGAAAGGATTAATTTGGGCAGATACGCAGTATTTT.

This chain links TRBV27 with TRBJ2-7; D is possibly TRBD2 (6 bases). The V end was cut by 8 bases, the J end by 3 bases, with 8 bases between. Per germline, CDR1 MNHEY and CDR2 SMNVEV (reference sequence). This CDR3 contains 11 residues. This CDR3 is CASGRFYEQYF. For the CDR3, the DNA is TGTGCCAGCGGGAGGTTCTACGAGCAGTACTTC.

This chain links TRBV4-1 with TRBJ2-7, with D perhaps TRBD2 (6 bases). V was shortened by 3 bases and J by 3 bases, with 15 bases between the two germline ends. This CDR3 has 15 amino acids. Germline V gives CDR1 MGHRA, CDR2 YSYEKL. As DNA, the CDR3 is TGCGCCAGCAGCCACCAAACCGCGGGACTCTACGAGCAGTACTTC. As protein: CASSHQTAGLYEQYF.

This clone was recorded a few times. V usage is TRBV5-6 and J usage is TRBJ1-3; D unclear. The CDR3 runs 15 residues. In germline, CDR1 is SGHDT, CDR2 YYEEEE. The V gene lost 4 bases and the J gene lost 0 bases, with 11 bases spanning the gap. The DNA for the CDR3 is TGTGCCAGCAGCCCCATGGGTGACTCTGGAAACACCATATATTTT. It yields the protein CASSPMGDSGNTIYF.

This chain connects TRBV10-2 to TRBJ2-1; D is unresolved. V was shortened by 2 bases and J by 6 bases, with 8 bases between the two germline ends. The CDR3 runs 13 residues. CDR1 and CDR2 (germline): WSHSY, SAAADI. The CDR3 spells CASSENDRNEQFF. The CDR3 coding sequence is TGCGCCAGCAGTGAGAATGATCGCAATGAGCAGTTCTTC.

This clone was counted a single time. V usage is TRBV5-1 and J usage is TRBJ1-3; perhaps TRBD1 as D (5 bases). Germline V lookup: CDR1 SGHRS, CDR2 YFSETQ. V was clipped by 3 bases and J by 0 bases, with 10 bases between them. The CDR3 length is 15 residues. The CDR3 DNA reads as TGCGCCAGCAGCTCTGACAGTAACTCTGGAAACACCATATATTTT. This gives the protein CASSSDSNSGNTIYF.

The V gene is TRBV2, the J gene TRBJ2-3; unclear D gene. This CDR3 is built from 11 residues. Germline V gene lookup returns CDR1 SNHLY and CDR2 FYNNEI. Trimming cost V 8 bases and J 3 bases, with 6 bases left between them. DNA of the CDR3: TGTGCCAGCCGAGAAACAGATACGCAGTATTTT. Encoded protein: CASRETDTQYF.

To note about this clone: One end of the junction is discordant with germline, which a read error may explain. The rearrangement uses TRBV10-3 and TRBJ2-7, with a possible D match to TRBD1 (8 bases). CDR1 is ENHRY, CDR2 SYGVKD, per germline. The CDR3 has 13 residues. CDR3 sequence: CAIAGDRSSEQYF. DNA of the CDR3: TGTGCCATCGCGGGGGACAGGTCCTCCGAGCAGTACTTC.

This clone was found once. This chain links TRBV9 with TRBJ1-6; a weak D match, TRBD1 (6 bases). Trimming left V 7 bases short and J 7 bases short, with 12 bases between. This CDR3 has 13 residues. The germline gives CDR1 SGDLS, CDR2 YYNGEE. The CDR3 sequence is CASGGQQNSPLHF. CDR3 nucleotides: TGTGCCAGCGGGGGACAACAGAATTCACCCCTCCACTTT.

The V gene is TRBV7-2, the J gene TRBJ1-4, with D possibly being TRBD1 (5 bases). CDR1 SGHTA and CDR2 FQGNSA come from the germline V gene. The CDR3 sequence is 16 residues long. V was trimmed by 0 bases and J by 6 bases, leaving 14 bases between them. The CDR3 loop is CASSLARGRGHEKLFF. The CDR3 nucleotides are TGTGCCAGCAGCTTAGCGCGGGGAAGGGGCCATGAAAAACTGTTTTTT.

This chain uses TRBV27 with TRBJ1-6, with unresolved D. CDR3 size: 13 residues. V was clipped by 2 bases and J by 9 bases, with 8 bases between them. The V gene's germline CDR1 is MNHEY and CDR2 SMNVEV (reference sequence). The CDR3 region is CASSLGVSSPLHF. The CDR3 DNA is TGTGCCAGCAGTTTAGGTGTGAGTTCACCCCTCCACTTT.

This sequence joins TRBV28 and TRBJ1-5, with TRBD1 identical over 7 bases. Germline loops: CDR1 MDHEN, CDR2 SYDVKM. The CDR3 is made up of 20 amino acids. The junction had 23 bases not matched to a gene; V was cut back by 6 bases and J by 3 bases. The DNA for the CDR3 is TGTGCCAGCAGAAAGGAACCCCTCACACCCAGGGACAGTTACAATCAGCCCCAGCATTTT. This sequence encodes CASRKEPLTPRDSYNQPQHF.

This clone has more than one count but fewer than ten. The chain has TRBV9 and TRBJ1-6; possible D gene TRBD1, 5 bases. This CDR3 has 14 amino acids. CDR1 is SGDLS, CDR2 YYNGEE, per germline. Trimming shortened V by 0 bases and J by 9 bases, and 10 bases separated the two germline ends. The CDR3 reads CASSVGPGGSPLHF. DNA for the CDR3: TGTGCCAGCAGCGTAGGGCCGGGGGGTTCACCCCTCCACTTT.

The J gene is TRBJ2-7, the V gene TRBV2, with D tentatively TRBD1 or TRBD2 (6 bases each). Germline CDR1 is SNHLY and CDR2 is FYNNEI. V was trimmed by 10 bases and J by 3 bases, leaving 13 bases between them. The CDR3 covers 12 residues. The CDR3 nucleotides read TGTGCCACCGCGGGACAAGTCTACGAGCAGTACTTC. The encoded protein is CATAGQVYEQYF.

The J gene is TRBJ1-1, the V gene TRBV27; 8 nucleotides align to TRBD1. Germline-derived CDR1 and CDR2 are MNHEY and SMNVEV (reference sequence). The ends lost 5 bases at V and 7 bases at J; junction bases unmatched: 6. This CDR3 spans 13 amino acids. The CDR3 loop reads CASSSRQGIEAFF. As DNA, the CDR3 is TGTGCCAGCAGTAGCAGACAGGGGATTGAAGCTTTCTTT.

The chain employs TRBV2 and TRBJ2-1, with D uncertain. Trimming shortened V by 4 bases and J by 4 bases, and 2 bases separated the two germline ends. This CDR3 comprises 11 residues. Looked up from germline, CDR1 is SNHLY and CDR2 is FYNNEI. CDR3 bases: TGTGCCAGCAGTGTGTACAATGAGCAGTTCTTC. Residues: CASSVYNEQFF.

The V call is TRBV11-3, the J call TRBJ2-7; TRBD1 agrees at 9 bases. The J segment lost 6 bases and the V segment lost 6 bases, leaving 9 bases of the junction unmatched. Germline CDR1 reads SGHNT; CDR2 reads YENEEA. This CDR3 comprises 14 residues. CDR3 in DNA: TGTGCCAGCAGGGACAGGGGTTCCTCCGGCGAGCAGTACTTC. Translated, it gives CASRDRGSSGEQYF.